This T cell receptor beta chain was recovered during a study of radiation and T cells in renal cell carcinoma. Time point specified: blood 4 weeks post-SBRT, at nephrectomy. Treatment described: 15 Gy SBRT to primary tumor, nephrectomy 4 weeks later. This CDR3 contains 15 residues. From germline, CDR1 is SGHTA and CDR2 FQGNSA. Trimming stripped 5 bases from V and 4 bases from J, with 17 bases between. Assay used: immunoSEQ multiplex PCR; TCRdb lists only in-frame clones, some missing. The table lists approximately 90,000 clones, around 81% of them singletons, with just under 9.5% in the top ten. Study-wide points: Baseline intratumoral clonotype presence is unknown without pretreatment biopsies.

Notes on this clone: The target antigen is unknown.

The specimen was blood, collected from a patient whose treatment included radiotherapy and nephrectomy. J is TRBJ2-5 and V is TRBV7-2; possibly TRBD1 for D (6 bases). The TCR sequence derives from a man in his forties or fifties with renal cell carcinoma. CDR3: CASSPGGGLGETQYF. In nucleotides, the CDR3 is TGTGCCAGCAGCCCCGGTGGGGGCTTGGGAGAGACCCAGTACTTC.